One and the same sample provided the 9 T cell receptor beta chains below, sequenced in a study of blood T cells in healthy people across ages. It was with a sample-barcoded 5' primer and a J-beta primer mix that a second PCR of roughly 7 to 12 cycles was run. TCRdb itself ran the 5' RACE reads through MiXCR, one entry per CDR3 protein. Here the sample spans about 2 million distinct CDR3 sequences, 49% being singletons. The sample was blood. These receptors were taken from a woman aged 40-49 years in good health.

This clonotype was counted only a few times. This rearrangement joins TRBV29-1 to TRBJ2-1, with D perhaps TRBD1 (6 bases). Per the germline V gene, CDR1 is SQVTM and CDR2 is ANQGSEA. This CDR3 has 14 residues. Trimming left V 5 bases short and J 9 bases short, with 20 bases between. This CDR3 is CSVHDRLSVGEQFF. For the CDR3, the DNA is TGCAGCGTTCACGACAGGCTCTCCGTTGGTGAGCAGTTCTTC.

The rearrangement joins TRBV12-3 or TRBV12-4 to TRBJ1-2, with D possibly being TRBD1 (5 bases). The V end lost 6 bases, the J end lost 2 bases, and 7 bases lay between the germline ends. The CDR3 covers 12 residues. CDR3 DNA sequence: TGTGCCAGCAGGACAGAGAACTATGGCTACACCTTC. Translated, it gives CASRTENYGYTF.

The chain's CDR3 is CASTSISGTGNQPQHF. The CDR3 nucleotides read TGTGCCAGCACCTCCATATCCGGGACAGGGAATCAGCCCCAGCATTTT. The chain recombines TRBV6-2 or TRBV6-3 with TRBJ1-5; 9 bases fit TRBD1. Germline loops: CDR1 MNHEY, CDR2 SVGEGT. V lost 7 bases to trimming and J lost 4 bases; unmatched junction nucleotides: 11. The CDR3 has 16 residues.

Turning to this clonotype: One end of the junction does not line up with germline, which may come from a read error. CDR3 DNA sequence: TGTGCCAACAGCGTAGTAGGCGGGGGGCCCTGGACAGATACGCAGTATTTT. This gives the protein CANSVVGGGPWTDTQYF. The V gene is TRBV9, the J gene TRBJ2-3, with 8 bases fitting TRBD2. Germline values: CDR1 SGDLS, CDR2 YYNGEE. This CDR3 has 17 amino acids.

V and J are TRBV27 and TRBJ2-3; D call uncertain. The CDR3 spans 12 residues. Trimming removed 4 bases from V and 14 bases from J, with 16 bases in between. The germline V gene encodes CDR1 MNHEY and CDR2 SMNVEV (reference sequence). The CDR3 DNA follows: TGTGCCAGCAGTTCCGACGGCACACTTTGGTATTTT. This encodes CASSSDGTLWYF.

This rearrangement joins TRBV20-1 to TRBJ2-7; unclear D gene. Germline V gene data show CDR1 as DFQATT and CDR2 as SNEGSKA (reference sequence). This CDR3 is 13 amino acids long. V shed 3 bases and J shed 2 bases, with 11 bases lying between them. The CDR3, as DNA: TGCAGTGCTAGTGAAGGCCGAGCCTACGAGCAGTACTTC. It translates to CSASEGRAYEQYF.

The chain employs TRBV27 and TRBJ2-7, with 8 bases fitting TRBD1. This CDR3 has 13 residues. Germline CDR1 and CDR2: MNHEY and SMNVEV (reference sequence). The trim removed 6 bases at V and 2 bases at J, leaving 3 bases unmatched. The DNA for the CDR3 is TGTGCCAGCAGCCAGGGGGCTACCTACGAGCAGTACTTC. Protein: CASSQGATYEQYF.

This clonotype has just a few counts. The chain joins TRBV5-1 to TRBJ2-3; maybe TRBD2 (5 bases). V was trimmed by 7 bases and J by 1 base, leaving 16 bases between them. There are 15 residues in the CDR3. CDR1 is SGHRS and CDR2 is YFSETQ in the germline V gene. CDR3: CASRYRTSGTDTQYF. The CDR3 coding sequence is TGCGCCAGCCGATATAGGACTTCTGGCACAGATACGCAGTATTTT.

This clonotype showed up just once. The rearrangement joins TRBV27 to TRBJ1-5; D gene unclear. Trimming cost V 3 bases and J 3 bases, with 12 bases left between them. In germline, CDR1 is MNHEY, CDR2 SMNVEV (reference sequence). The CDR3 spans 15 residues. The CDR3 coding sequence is TGTGCCAGCAGTTTTAGTTTTGGAAACAATCAGCCCCAGCATTTT. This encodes CASSFSFGNNQPQHF.